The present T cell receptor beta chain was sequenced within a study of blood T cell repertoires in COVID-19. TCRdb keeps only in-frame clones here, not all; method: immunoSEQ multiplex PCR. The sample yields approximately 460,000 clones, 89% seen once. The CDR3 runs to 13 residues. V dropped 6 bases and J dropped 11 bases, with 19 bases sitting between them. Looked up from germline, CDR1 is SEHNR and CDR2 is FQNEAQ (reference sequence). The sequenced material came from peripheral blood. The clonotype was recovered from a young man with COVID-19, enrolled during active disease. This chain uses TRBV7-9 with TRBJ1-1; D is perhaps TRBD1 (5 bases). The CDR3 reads CASRTRDSHPAFF. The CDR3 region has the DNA TGTGCCAGCAGAACCCGGGACTCTCATCCGGCTTTCTTT.